Presented here are 27 T cell receptor beta chains from one specimen sequenced in a study of control samples from healthy donors and cancer patients. Data came from immunoSEQ multiplex PCR; TCRdb stores just in-frame clones and leaves some out. The profile shows about 120,000 clones, more than 70% of them singletons. The material sequenced was blood. All receptors come from a man aged 35-49 years in good health.

This clone was detected once. The chain employs TRBV24-1 and TRBJ1-5, with 9 bases that match TRBD1. The junction had 11 bases not matched to a gene; V was cut back by 5 bases and J by 7 bases. The germline V gene has CDR1 KGHDR and CDR2 SFDVKD. The CDR3 has 16 amino acids. The CDR3: CATSVPDRGGGQPQHF. DNA of the CDR3: TGTGCCACCAGTGTCCCGGACAGGGGCGGTGGCCAGCCCCAGCATTTT.

The rearrangement links TRBV5-1 to TRBJ2-5; D remains unclear. There are 15 residues in the CDR3. V was clipped by 0 bases and J by 2 bases, with 11 bases between them. Per germline, CDR1 SGHRS and CDR2 YFSETQ. DNA for the CDR3: TGCGCCAGCAGCTTGGCCACGGGTTATCAAGAGACCCAGTACTTC. It is translated as CASSLATGYQETQYF. Together with reference TRBV5-1 and TRBJ2-5, the CDR3 gives the full variable domain: KAGVTQTPRYLIKTRGQQVTLSCSPISGHRSVSWYQQTPGQGLQFLFEYFSETQRNKGNFPGRFSGRQFSNSRSEMNVSTLELGDSALYLCASSLATGYQETQYFGPGTRLLVL.

The chain couples TRBV6-4 to TRBJ1-2; 7 bases map to TRBD1. Germline lookup yields CDR1 MRHNA and CDR2 SNTAGT. The junction had 9 bases not matched to a gene; V was cut back by 6 bases and J by 8 bases. This CDR3 spans 13 amino acids. CDR3 region: CASSPTGLGGYTF. The CDR3 DNA sequence: TGTGCCAGCAGCCCGACAGGGCTGGGGGGCTACACCTTC.

The chain joins TRBV14 to TRBJ1-1, with 10 bases aligning to TRBD1. J gave up 5 bases and V 3 bases, and 18 bases lay outside the gene matches. The germline V gene has CDR1 SGHDN and CDR2 FVKESK. This CDR3 has 19 amino acids. DNA for the CDR3: TGTGCCAGCAGCCAGGACAGGGGGGGTCCCCCGAATTTTGTTACTGAAGCTTTCTTT. Translated: CASSQDRGGPPNFVTEAFF.

The chain joins TRBV15 to TRBJ1-1; D gene ambiguous. The germline gives CDR1 LNHNV, CDR2 YYDKDF (reference sequence). V was pared by 3 bases and J by 0 bases, with 11 bases between. The CDR3 consists of 15 residues. The CDR3 spells CATSSASGMNTEAFF. The CDR3 DNA is TGTGCCACCAGCAGTGCCAGCGGGATGAACACTGAAGCTTTCTTT.

Here the CDR3 reads CASSESSGRIYSPLHF. The DNA for the CDR3 is TGTGCCAGCAGTGAATCTTCAGGGAGGATATATTCACCCCTCCACTTT. The chain uses TRBV6-1 and TRBJ1-6, with a possible D match to TRBD1 (5 bases). This CDR3 is 16 amino acids long. Germline V CDR1 and CDR2: MNHNS, SASEGT. V lost 2 bases and J 8 bases, leaving 16 bases between the germline ends.

The J gene is TRBJ1-3, the V gene TRBV29-1, with D possibly matching TRBD1 (5 bases). Germline CDR1 reads SQVTM; CDR2 reads ANQGSEA. V lost 7 bases and J lost 6, with 22 bases in between. The CDR3 length is 15 residues. The CDR3 loop is CSALGVGGRENTIYF. DNA of the CDR3: TGCAGCGCCCTGGGGGTCGGGGGTCGCGAAAACACCATATATTTT.

The chain uses TRBV4-3 and TRBJ1-1, with unresolved D. The germline gives CDR1 LGHNA, CDR2 YSLEER. The CDR3 length is 15 residues. The ends were cut back, 1 base at V and 4 bases at J, with 13 bases in the middle. The CDR3 spells CASSQGPWVGTEAFF. The CDR3 DNA reads as TGCGCCAGCAGCCAAGGTCCCTGGGTTGGCACTGAAGCTTTCTTT.

The chain carries TRBV18 and TRBJ2-7, with D unresolved. Germline CDR1 is KGHSH and CDR2 is LQKENI. The germline V and J ends were trimmed by 3 bases and 6 bases, with 12 bases remaining between them. The CDR3 runs to 13 residues. The CDR3 loop is CASSPDSIGEQYF. The CDR3 DNA follows: TGTGCCAGCTCACCCGATTCTATTGGCGAGCAGTACTTC.

This chain links TRBV4-1 with TRBJ2-5, with 7 bases lining up with TRBD1. Germline V gene data show CDR1 as MGHRA and CDR2 as YSYEKL. This CDR3 spans 13 amino acids. The V segment lost 4 bases and the J segment 3 bases; nucleotides outside the gene matches: 2. The CDR3 DNA reads as TGCGCCAGCAGCCCGGGACAGAAAGAGACCCAGTACTTC. It translates to CASSPGQKETQYF.

The V call is TRBV7-3, the J call TRBJ2-4; D gene ambiguous. Trimming left V 3 bases short and J 2 bases short, with 8 bases between. Germline CDR1 is SGHTA and CDR2 is FQGTGA. The CDR3 has 14 residues. The DNA of the CDR3 is TGTGCCAGCAGCTTCCTAGGACCCAAAAACATTCAGTACTTC. Its translation is CASSFLGPKNIQYF.

The CDR3 DNA reads TGTGCCACCAGTGAGACTGTTACAGATACGCAGTATTTT. This gives the protein CATSETVTDTQYF. The genes are TRBV24-1 and TRBJ2-3; D is unresolved. The V gene's germline CDR1 is KGHDR and CDR2 SFDVKD. Trimming stripped 4 bases from V and 3 bases from J, with 7 bases between. This CDR3 is 13 amino acids long.

The V and J genes are TRBV4-2 and TRBJ1-2; 9 bases match TRBD1. Germline lookup yields CDR1 LGHNA and CDR2 YNFKEQ. The CDR3 is made up of 15 amino acids. With V trimmed by 0 bases and J by 6 bases, 5 bases remained unmatched. CDR3 nucleotides: TGTGCCAGCAGCCAAGATTGGGGACAGGGAAATGGCTACACCTTC. Encoded protein: CASSQDWGQGNGYTF.

The genes are TRBV27 and TRBJ2-7, with D possibly matching TRBD1 (6 bases). Germline CDR1 MNHEY, CDR2 SMNVEV (reference sequence). The CDR3 is made up of 14 amino acids. V was pared by 4 bases and J by 3 bases, with 13 bases between. For the CDR3, the DNA is TGTGCCAGCAGTTCACAGGGTGCTCGCTACGAGCAGTACTTC. As protein: CASSSQGARYEQYF.

The chain uses TRBV5-5 and TRBJ2-7, with D uncertain. V was cut by 0 bases and J by 3 bases, with 7 bases left in between. This CDR3 region has 13 residues. From germline, CDR1 is SGHKS and CDR2 YYEKEE (reference sequence). Here the CDR3 DNA reads TGTGCCAGCAGCTTGGTCTCAGTCTACGAGCAGTACTTC. Residues: CASSLVSVYEQYF.

The chain combines TRBV6-5 with TRBJ1-2, with 8 bases that match TRBD1. Germline CDR1 and CDR2: MNHEY and SVGAGI. The ends lost 7 bases at V and 7 bases at J; junction bases unmatched: 14. The CDR3 totals 15 residues. CDR3 bases: TGTGCCAGCACACCATTTACGCAGGGGGCGGGTGGCTACACCTTC. Translating it yields CASTPFTQGAGGYTF.

The chain couples TRBV3-1 (or the pseudogene TRBV3-2) to TRBJ1-5, with TRBD1 matching over 7 bases. The junction had 15 bases not matched to a gene; V was cut back by 1 base and J by 6 bases. Germline values: CDR1 LGHDT, CDR2 YNNKEL (reference sequence). CDR3 length: 18 amino acids. Here the CDR3 DNA reads TGTGCCAGCAGCCAAGGCGGACAGGTTTATGGGTTGCGTCAGCCCCAGCATTTT. Residues: CASSQGGQVYGLRQPQHF.

V is TRBV10-3 and J is TRBJ1-2; no firm D call. From germline, CDR1 is ENHRY and CDR2 SYGVKD. The CDR3 extends over 13 amino acids. Trimming stripped 2 bases from V and 6 bases from J, with 10 bases between. This CDR3 is CAISEPSKDGYTF. CDR3 coding DNA: TGTGCCATCAGTGAGCCTTCTAAGGATGGCTACACCTTC.

The rearrangement uses TRBV6-5 and TRBJ1-6; D unresolved. There are 13 residues in the CDR3. V was shortened by 2 bases and J by 5 bases, with 4 bases between the two germline ends. Germline V gene sequence: CDR1 MNHEY, CDR2 SVGAGI. In nucleotides, the CDR3 is TGTGCCAGCAGTTACGGGGATAATTCACCCCTCCACTTT. It translates to CASSYGDNSPLHF.

The rearrangement links TRBV7-8 to TRBJ1-1, with 9 bases fitting TRBD1. CDR1 is SGHVS, CDR2 FQNEAQ, per germline. V was pared by 5 bases and J by 1 base, with 5 bases of the junction left unmatched. CDR3 size: 15 residues. CDR3 bases: TGTGCCAGCAGCACCTACAGGGGGCGGAACACTGAAGCTTTCTTT. Translated, it gives CASSTYRGRNTEAFF.

The chain is built from TRBV4-1 and TRBJ1-4; D is perhaps TRBD1 (6 bases). This CDR3 spans 16 amino acids. Deletions cut 4 bases from V and 5 bases from J, with 17 bases between. The V gene's germline CDR1 is MGHRA and CDR2 YSYEKL. The CDR3 sequence is CASSPFGGRRNEKLFF. In DNA, the CDR3 is TGCGCCAGCAGCCCCTTTGGGGGGCGGAGAAATGAAAAACTGTTTTTT.

This clone was seen a handful of times. This chain connects TRBV27 to TRBJ2-5; a weak D match, TRBD1 (6 bases). The CDR3 totals 15 residues. Between the trimmed V and J ends, which lost 0 bases and 2 bases, there was a span of 10 bases. Germline loops: CDR1 MNHEY, CDR2 SMNVEV (reference sequence). The CDR3 loop reads CASSLSTGSQETQYF. For the CDR3, the DNA is TGTGCCAGCAGTTTATCGACAGGTTCTCAAGAGACCCAGTACTTC.

V gene TRBV24-1 combines with J gene TRBJ1-2; perhaps TRBD1 as D (5 bases). Germline values: CDR1 KGHDR, CDR2 SFDVKD. This CDR3 is 14 amino acids long. Trimming removed 3 bases from V and 9 bases from J, with 16 bases in between. The chain's CDR3 is CATSDHDIRESYTF. CDR3 nucleotide sequence: TGTGCCACCAGTGATCACGATATCAGGGAGAGCTACACCTTC.

V is TRBV6-5 and J is TRBJ1-5; D is possibly TRBD1 (5 bases). CDR1 MNHEY and CDR2 SVGAGI come from the germline V gene. The CDR3 runs 14 residues. The V gene lost 6 bases and the J gene lost 2 bases, with 11 bases spanning the gap. The CDR3 DNA sequence: TGTGCCAGCAGGAAGGTCAGGGGCAATCAGCCCCAGCATTTT. Encoded protein: CASRKVRGNQPQHF.

The chain recombines TRBV9 with TRBJ2-2, with 7 nucleotides matching TRBD2. The CDR3 is 15 residues long. The ends lost 5 bases at V and 8 bases at J; junction bases unmatched: 12. Germline CDR1 is SGDLS and CDR2 is YYNGEE. CDR3 nucleotide sequence: TGTGCCAGCAGTCGGACTAGTAGTTCGTGGGGGGAGCTGTTTTTT. This encodes CASSRTSSSWGELFF.

This sequence joins TRBV7-9 and TRBJ2-2; TRBD2 agrees at 12 bases. The CDR3 is made up of 19 amino acids. Germline-derived CDR1 and CDR2 are SEHNR and FQNEAQ (reference sequence). V was clipped by 6 bases and J by 1 base; unmatched bases: 12. The CDR3 DNA sequence: TGTGCCAGCAGTCCGAATCTAGCGGGGGGGCTCTTGAACACCGGGGAGCTGTTTTTT. It yields the protein CASSPNLAGGLLNTGELFF.

The V call is TRBV6-2 or TRBV6-3, the J call TRBJ2-7; a possible D gene is TRBD1 (6 bases). From germline, CDR1 is MNHEY and CDR2 SVGEGT. The CDR3 totals 15 residues. Trimming took off 5 bases at V and 2 bases at J, with 16 bases between the two ends. CDR3 sequence reads: CASSQNPPGAYEQYF. CDR3 DNA sequence: TGTGCCAGCAGTCAAAACCCCCCAGGGGCCTACGAGCAGTACTTC.